Listed here are 31 T cell receptor beta chains from one sample, sequenced in a study of blood T cell repertoires in COVID-19. This table comes from immunoSEQ multiplex PCR, and its TCRdb copy is limited to in-frame clones, with some not included. This sample yields under 300,000 clones, of which 75% to 90% are seen a single time; around 13% belongs to the top ten. The specimen sequenced was peripheral blood. Receptors originate from a woman between 65 and 79 years old with COVID-19, enrolled during active disease.

V is TRBV28 and J is TRBJ2-3; perhaps TRBD1 as D (5 bases). There are 14 residues in the CDR3. Looked up from germline, CDR1 is MDHEN and CDR2 is SYDVKM. The V gene lost 7 bases and the J gene lost 6 bases, with 17 bases spanning the gap. In DNA, the CDR3 is TGTGCCAGCACCCTCTGGGGCCGGACGGATACGCAGTATTTT. Its protein product is CASTLWGRTDTQYF. Complete variable domain (other parts from reference TRBV28 and TRBJ2-3): DVKVTQSSRYLVKRTGEKVFLECVQDMDHENMFWYRQDPGLGLRLIYFSYDVKMKEKGDIPEGYSVSREKKERFSLILESASTNQTSMYLCASTLWGRTDTQYFGPGTRLTVL.

This chain uses TRBV11-2 with TRBJ2-3; tentative D call: TRBD1 (6 bases). V shed 6 bases and J shed 7 bases, with 11 bases lying between them. The CDR3 contains 12 residues. CDR1 SGHAT and CDR2 FQNNGV come from the germline V gene. The CDR3 here is CASSRDTHTQYF. CDR3 nucleotide sequence: TGTGCCAGCAGTCGGGACACCCATACGCAGTATTTT. The variable domain in full, completed from reference TRBV11-2 and TRBJ2-3, reads EAGVAQSPRYKIIEKRQSVAFWCNPISGHATLYWYQQILGQGPKLLIQFQNNGVVDDSQLPKDRFSAERLKGVDSTLKIQPAKLEDSAVYLCASSRDTHTQYFGPGTRLTVL.

V gene TRBV7-9 combines with J gene TRBJ1-2, with D possibly being TRBD1 (6 bases). The V end was cut by 1 base, the J end by 6 bases, with 9 bases between. The CDR3 extends over 13 amino acids. Looked up from germline, CDR1 is SEHNR and CDR2 is FQNEAQ (reference sequence). The CDR3 region is CASSLGEGDGYTF. The CDR3 coding sequence is TGTGCCAGCAGCTTAGGAGAGGGGGATGGCTACACCTTC. Together with reference TRBV7-9 and TRBJ1-2, the CDR3 gives the full variable domain: DTGVSQNPRHKITKRGQNVTFRCDPISEHNRLYWYRQTLGQGPEFLTYFQNEAQLEKSRLLSDRFSAERPKGSFSTLEIQRTEQGDSAMYLCASSLGEGDGYTFGSGTRLTVV.

The V call is TRBV6-1, the J call TRBJ2-7; TRBD1 aligns across 7 bases. Per germline, CDR1 MNHNS and CDR2 SASEGT. The CDR3 runs to 13 residues. V shed 3 bases, J shed 3 bases, and the junction held 2 bases outside the gene matches. The CDR3, as DNA: TGTGCCAGCAGTGACAGGGGGAACTACGAGCAGTACTTC. It encodes CASSDRGNYEQYF.

The chain recombines TRBV9 with TRBJ1-4; TRBD1 might be the D (6 bases). In germline, CDR1 is SGDLS, CDR2 YYNGEE. The CDR3 loop spans 14 amino acids. V gave up 4 bases and J gave up 10 bases, with 17 bases separating them. CDR3 residues: CASSSPRGGGKLFF. CDR3 DNA: TGTGCCAGCAGCTCACCGAGGGGGGGCGGAAAACTGTTTTTT.

V is TRBV24-1 and J is TRBJ2-1, with TRBD1 matching over 7 bases. CDR3 length: 15 amino acids. CDR1 KGHDR and CDR2 SFDVKD come from the germline V gene. V shed 4 bases and J 8 bases; nucleotides not matched to a gene: 10. This CDR3 reads CATSDNRGPLDEQFF. The CDR3 coding sequence is TGTGCCACCAGTGACAACAGGGGACCGTTGGATGAGCAGTTCTTC.

The chain is built from TRBV12-5 and TRBJ1-1; D gene unclear. The V end was cut by 3 bases, the J end by 2 bases, with 7 bases between. Germline assignment: CDR1 LGHNT and CDR2 FRNRAP. CDR3 length: 13 residues. For the CDR3, the DNA is TGTGCTAGTGGTTTCGGTGGTAACACTGAAGCTTTCTTT. Amino acids: CASGFGGNTEAFF. Filled out from reference TRBV12-5 and TRBJ1-1, the complete variable domain reads DARVTQTPRHKVTEMGQEVTMRCQPILGHNTVFWYRQTMMQGLELLAYFRNRAPLDDSGMPKDRFSAEMPDATLATLKIQPSEPRDSAVYFCASGFGGNTEAFFGQGTRLTVV.

The genes are TRBV4-3 and TRBJ2-3, with 7 positions matching TRBD2. The germline gives CDR1 LGHNA, CDR2 YSLEER. V lost 1 base and J lost 1; bases outside the gene matches: 11. CDR3 length: 18 residues. The CDR3 region is CASSQGGARDYRTDTQYF. DNA for the CDR3: TGCGCCAGCAGCCAAGGGGGAGCCCGGGACTACCGCACAGATACGCAGTATTTT.

CDR3 nucleotide sequence: TGTGCCAGCAGTGAAACAGGGGGAGGCTACACCTTC. This translates into CASSETGGGYTF. This chain connects TRBV2 to TRBJ1-2, with 8 bases matching TRBD1. Unmatched junction bases numbered 1, after V lost 2 bases and J lost 8 bases. Per the germline V gene, CDR1 is SNHLY and CDR2 is FYNNEI. The CDR3 is made up of 12 amino acids.

This chain uses TRBV4-3 with TRBJ1-2; D gene ambiguous. Between the trimmed V and J ends, which lost 1 base and 0 bases, there was a span of 6 bases. Germline V gene data show CDR1 as LGHNA and CDR2 as YSLEER. The CDR3 length is 14 residues. DNA of the CDR3: TGCGCCAGCAGCCAAGGCCCAGCTAACTATGGCTACACCTTC. It encodes CASSQGPANYGYTF.

This chain joins TRBV10-3 and TRBJ1-1; 8 bases match TRBD1. Trimming took 11 bases from V and 2 from J; bases not matched to a gene: 7. Germline CDR1 and CDR2: ENHRY and SYGVKD. The CDR3 is made up of 13 amino acids. The DNA of the CDR3 is TGTGCCGCCGGGACAGGAGCCAACACTGAAGCTTTCTTT. It translates to CAAGTGANTEAFF.

The chain links TRBV21-1 to TRBJ2-7; the table assigns TRBD1, which was not confirmed against the DNA. TRBV21-1 is flagged as a pseudogene. CDR3 size: 17 residues. The CDR3 reads CASSKVRAGTGSYEQYF. Written as DNA, the CDR3 is TGTGCCAGCAGCAAAGTTAGGGCCGGGACAGGGAGCTACGAGCAGTACTTC.

The J gene is TRBJ2-7, the V gene TRBV7-2, with TRBD1 identical over 7 bases. The CDR3 length is 14 residues. Looked up from germline, CDR1 is SGHTA and CDR2 is FQGNSA. Losses at the gene ends were 3 bases for V and 0 bases for J; bases not matched to a gene: 2. The CDR3 loop is CASSLGTDSYEQYF. Written as DNA, the CDR3 is TGTGCCAGCAGCTTGGGGACAGACTCCTACGAGCAGTACTTC.

The chain employs TRBV19 and TRBJ2-3; D may be TRBD2 (7 bases). Trimming stripped 3 bases from V and 2 bases from J, with 12 bases between. The CDR3 contains 15 residues. The germline V gene encodes CDR1 LNHDA and CDR2 SQIVND (reference sequence). This chain's CDR3 is CASSIFGGATDTQYF. The CDR3 nucleotides are TGTGCCAGTAGTATTTTTGGGGGGGCCACAGATACGCAGTATTTT.

The chain links TRBV7-2 to TRBJ1-2, with 8 bases lining up with TRBD1. This CDR3 contains 13 residues. J gave up 6 bases and V 5 bases, and 5 bases lay outside the gene matches. Germline CDR1 and CDR2: SGHTA and FQGNSA. The CDR3 loop is CASSLDRANGYTF. DNA for the CDR3: TGTGCCAGCAGCCTGGACAGGGCGAATGGCTACACCTTC.

The genes are TRBV4-2 and TRBJ1-1; tentatively, D is TRBD1 (5 bases). This CDR3 spans 13 amino acids. Trimming removed 0 bases at V and 9 bases at J, with 11 bases between. The V gene's germline CDR1 is LGHNA and CDR2 YNFKEQ. CDR3 nucleotides: TGTGCCAGCAGCCAAGATTGGGCAGGGAAAGCTTTCTTT. Translation gives CASSQDWAGKAFF.

The genes are TRBV21-1 and TRBJ1-4; no DNA check was done on the table's D call, TRBD1. TRBV21-1 is an annotated pseudogene. The CDR3 length is 15 residues. Here the CDR3 DNA reads TGTGCCAGCAGCAAAGAGGCAGGTTTTAATGAAAAACTGTTTTTT. Translation gives CASSKEAGFNEKLFF.

The rearrangement uses TRBV10-1 and TRBJ2-5; no definite D call. V was clipped by 3 bases and J by 0 bases, with 5 bases between them. This CDR3 is built from 13 residues. The germline V gene has CDR1 WNHNN and CDR2 SYGVQD (reference sequence). CDR3 nucleotides: TGCGCCAGCAGTGACCTCTACCAAGAGACCCAGTACTTC. This gives the protein CASSDLYQETQYF.

The gene calls are TRBV27 and TRBJ1-5; tentative D call: TRBD1 (6 bases). This CDR3 has 14 amino acids. The V end was cut by 5 bases, the J end by 4 bases, with 12 bases between. CDR1 MNHEY and CDR2 SMNVEV come from the germline V gene (reference sequence). The CDR3 protein is CASSDRQVNQPQHF. Written as DNA, the CDR3 is TGTGCCAGCAGTGATCGACAGGTAAATCAGCCCCAGCATTTT.

The chain joins TRBV5-4 to TRBJ2-5; D perhaps matches TRBD2 (7 bases). The V gene's germline CDR1 is SGHNT and CDR2 YYREEE (reference sequence). Trimming took 2 bases from V and 2 from J, leaving 13 bases between them. The CDR3 length is 15 residues. CDR3 in DNA: TGTGCCAGCAGCTTAGGGGGGGGTGGTCAAGAGACCCAGTACTTC. It yields the protein CASSLGGGGQETQYF.

In DNA form, the CDR3 reads TGTGCCATCAGCCAGGGGGCCTTAGGCAATCAGCCCCAGCATTTT. This sequence encodes CAISQGALGNQPQHF. The chain uses TRBV10-3 and TRBJ1-5, with TRBD1 matching 8 bases. V trimming: 6 bases; J trimming: 2 bases; junction bases outside the gene matches: 6. This CDR3 is 15 amino acids long. CDR1 and CDR2 from the germline V gene are ENHRY and SYGVKD.

The genes are TRBV9 and TRBJ2-1; TRBD1 might be the D (6 bases). Between the trimmed V and J ends, which lost 0 bases and 4 bases, there was a span of 14 bases. Germline V gives CDR1 SGDLS, CDR2 YYNGEE. This CDR3 comprises 16 residues. In DNA, the CDR3 is TGTGCCAGCAGCGTAGGCGCCCGACAGGAGTACAATGAGCAGTTCTTC. Its protein is CASSVGARQEYNEQFF.

This chain uses TRBV5-1 with TRBJ2-3, with TRBD2 matching 12 bases. With 6 bases clipped from V and 5 bases from J, the junction kept 4 bases outside the gene matches. Germline V gene sequence: CDR1 SGHRS, CDR2 YFSETQ. The CDR3 is made up of 14 amino acids. The CDR3 DNA reads TGCGCCAGCAAGGGACTAGCGGGCGTAGATACGCAGTATTTT. The encoded protein is CASKGLAGVDTQYF.

The chain is built from TRBV5-1 and TRBJ2-3; possible D gene TRBD2, 6 bases. The CDR3 is 15 residues long. Trimming took 0 bases from V and 4 from J, leaving 12 bases between them. Germline values: CDR1 SGHRS, CDR2 YFSETQ. This CDR3 reads CASSLEGGEADTQYF. In nucleotides, the CDR3 is TGCGCCAGCAGCTTGGAGGGTGGGGAGGCAGATACGCAGTATTTT.

The genes are TRBV4-1 and TRBJ2-3; 7 positions match TRBD1. Germline V lookup: CDR1 MGHRA, CDR2 YSYEKL. Trimming removed 6 bases from V and 2 bases from J; junction bases left unmatched: 14. The CDR3 is 17 residues long. The CDR3 nucleotides are TGCGCCAGCAGAGCTGCTCCTGGGACAGACTCCACAGATACGCAGTATTTT. This encodes CASRAAPGTDSTDTQYF.

The gene calls are TRBV9 and TRBJ2-2; possibly TRBD2 for D (5 bases). Looked up from germline, CDR1 is SGDLS and CDR2 is YYNGEE. The ends were cut back, 0 bases at V and 4 bases at J, with 10 bases in the middle. The CDR3 is 15 amino acids. The CDR3 DNA reads as TGTGCCAGCAGCGTAGCTACGGGGTCCACCGGGGAGCTGTTTTTT. Protein product: CASSVATGSTGELFF.

This chain connects TRBV2 to TRBJ2-7; perhaps TRBD1 as D (5 bases). The germline gives CDR1 SNHLY, CDR2 FYNNEI. The V and J ends lost 4 bases and 0 bases respectively, with 10 bases between them. The CDR3 consists of 14 residues. The CDR3 sequence: CASSAQGTSYEQYF. The CDR3 region has the DNA TGTGCCAGCAGTGCCCAGGGTACCTCCTACGAGCAGTACTTC.

Here the CDR3 reads CASSLRGTSSEQFF. The CDR3 DNA is TGTGCCAGCAGCTTGCGGGGGACAAGCAGTGAGCAGTTCTTC. This chain links TRBV3-1 (or the pseudogene TRBV3-2) with TRBJ2-1; D is perhaps TRBD2 (7 bases). Trimming cost V 5 bases and J 9 bases, with 17 bases left between them. Germline loops: CDR1 LGHDT, CDR2 YNNKEL (reference sequence). The CDR3 is 14 residues long.

Only one count was recorded for this clone. V and J are TRBV10-3 and TRBJ2-7, with D possibly TRBD1 on 6 matching bases. The CDR3 sequence is 14 residues long. Trimming shortened V by 2 bases and J by 6 bases, and 14 bases separated the two germline ends. CDR1 is ENHRY, CDR2 SYGVKD, per germline. The CDR3 protein is CAISELEQGSEQYF. DNA of the CDR3: TGTGCCATCAGTGAGCTAGAACAGGGATCCGAGCAGTACTTC.

Concerning this clone: Other nucleotide sequences in the sample specify the same CDR3. This sequence joins TRBV24-1 and TRBJ2-7, with unresolved D. Germline CDR1 KGHDR, CDR2 SFDVKD. V shed 4 bases and J shed 2 bases, with 8 bases lying between them. The CDR3 covers 13 residues. The CDR3 here is CATSDPLTYEQYF. For the CDR3, the DNA is TGTGCCACCAGTGACCCTCTAACCTACGAGCAGTACTTC.

In nucleotides, the CDR3 is TGTGCCAGCAGCCCCGGACTAGCGAGCTACAATGAGCAGTTCTTC. Protein: CASSPGLASYNEQFF. The chain recombines TRBV7-8 with TRBJ2-1, with 9 bases aligning to TRBD2. CDR3 length: 15 residues. Germline V gene sequence: CDR1 SGHVS, CDR2 FQNEAQ. Trimming removed 5 bases from V and 3 bases from J; junction bases left unmatched: 5.